This T cell receptor beta chain was observed in a study of OX40 agonist ivuxolimab in advanced cancers. The wider study: Six ivuxolimab dose levels, 0.01 to 10 mg/kg, were given intravenously every 2 weeks.

TCRdb's table, derived via immunoSEQ multiplex PCR, lists solely in-frame clones and lacks some. The sample carries more than 20,000 clones, over 80% recorded once. Study-level findings and limits: The authors also found low normalized T-cell clonal expansion in some nonresponders.

This clone showed up just once. Its cognate antigen is unknown. Blood was sampled at baseline, cycle 4 day 1, and cycle 7 day 1. The TCR comes from an adult with an advanced solid tumor such as melanoma, head and neck, liver or kidney cancer. Sequenced material: CD4+ or CD8+ T cells sorted from blood, taken in a trial of the OX40 agonist ivuxolimab.

The CDR3 protein is CASSPSRDEQYF. The CDR3 nucleotides are TGTGCCAGCAGCCCATCCAGGGACGAGCAGTACTTC. The rearrangement links TRBV11-1 to TRBJ2-7; TRBD1 is a possible D gene (5 bases). The germline V gene encodes CDR1 SGHAT and CDR2 FQDESV (reference sequence). Between the trimmed V and J ends, which lost 5 bases and 5 bases, there was a span of 10 bases. The CDR3 covers 12 residues.